What follows are 26 T cell receptor beta chains derived from one specimen sequenced in a study of shared clonotypes between healthy human individuals. Libraries were prepared by immunoSEQ multiplex PCR; TCRdb keeps only in-frame clonotypes and omits some of them. The table records about 110,000 clones, around 65% of them present only once. Material: memory CD8+ T cells sorted from blood. Documented subset: CD45RO+ cells pooled with CCR7-negative TemRA cells. These receptors were obtained from a woman in her 30s in good health.

The rearrangement uses TRBV6-1 and TRBJ1-4; 9 bases are shared with TRBD1. The CDR3 spans 16 residues. J lost 5 bases, V lost 1 base, and 5 bases had no gene match. Germline V gene sequence: CDR1 MNHNS, CDR2 SASEGT. In DNA form, the CDR3 reads TGTGCCAGCAGTGAAGGGTTTGGGACAGGGAATGAAAAACTGTTTTTT. Encoded protein: CASSEGFGTGNEKLFF.

Notes on this clone: Since a far larger clone is one base different, this is likely a read error. V gene TRBV9 combines with J gene TRBJ1-5; no clear D gene. Germline CDR1 reads SGDLS; CDR2 reads YYNGEE. CDR3 length: 14 residues. The CDR3: CANSVDDTYQPQHF. CDR3 nucleotides: TGTGCCAACAGCGTAGACGATACGTATCAGCCCCAGCATTTT.

V gene TRBV30 combines with J gene TRBJ2-7, with 7 bases aligning to TRBD2. This CDR3 spans 13 amino acids. The germline V gene has CDR1 GTSNPN and CDR2 SVGIG (reference sequence). V lost 1 base, J lost 5 bases, and 5 bases stayed unmatched. CDR3 amino acids: CAWSAGAGDEQYF. DNA of the CDR3: TGTGCCTGGAGTGCCGGGGCGGGGGACGAGCAGTACTTC. The variable domain in full, with the rest retrieved from reference TRBV30 and TRBJ2-7, is SQTIHQWPATLVQPVGSPLSLECTVEGTSNPNLYWYRQAAGRGLQLLFYSVGIGQISSEVPQNLSASRPQDRQFILSSKKLLLSDSGFYLCAWSAGAGDEQYFGPGTRLTVT.

The chain joins TRBV5-1 to TRBJ2-7; 8 bases agree with TRBD2. Germline CDR1 reads SGHRS; CDR2 reads YFSETQ. The junction had 7 bases not matched to a gene; V was cut back by 0 bases and J by 5 bases. CDR3 length equals 15 residues. The CDR3 sequence: CASSLASSGSHEQYF. The CDR3 region has the DNA TGCGCCAGCAGCTTGGCTTCTAGCGGGTCGCACGAGCAGTACTTC.

This clone has more than one count but fewer than ten. Other DNA sequences in the same sample also yield this CDR3. This sequence joins TRBV6-6 and TRBJ2-7, with TRBD1 matching over 7 bases. The CDR3 consists of 12 residues. Per germline, CDR1 MNHNY and CDR2 SVGAGI (reference sequence). J gave up 1 base and V 7 bases, and 1 base lay outside the gene matches. CDR3 DNA sequence: TGTGCCAGCAACAGGGGATCCTACGAGCAGTACTTC. Its protein product is CASNRGSYEQYF.

The chain is built from TRBV11-2 and TRBJ2-2; no definite D call. V was pared by 3 bases and J by 3 bases, with 8 bases between. This CDR3 contains 14 residues. CDR1 and CDR2 (germline): SGHAT, FQNNGV. CDR3 sequence (DNA): TGTGCCAGCAGCTTTGGGTGGGACACCGGGGAGCTGTTTTTT. It encodes CASSFGWDTGELFF. Variable domain in full (rest from reference TRBV11-2 and TRBJ2-2): EAGVAQSPRYKIIEKRQSVAFWCNPISGHATLYWYQQILGQGPKLLIQFQNNGVVDDSQLPKDRFSAERLKGVDSTLKIQPAKLEDSAVYLCASSFGWDTGELFFGEGSRLTVL.

The V call is TRBV6-4, the J call TRBJ2-3, with D unclear. V was pared by 3 bases and J by 4 bases, with 11 bases between. Per the germline V gene, CDR1 is MRHNA and CDR2 is SNTAGT. This CDR3 comprises 14 residues. The CDR3 DNA reads as TGTGCCAGCAGTGATACCCCAATTGCAGATACGCAGTATTTT. Its protein product is CASSDTPIADTQYF.

In its sample, this clone was seen many times. This rearrangement joins TRBV9 to TRBJ2-5; 7 nucleotides align to TRBD2. The CDR3 runs 14 residues. Germline V gene sequence: CDR1 SGDLS, CDR2 YYNGEE. With V trimmed by 5 bases and J by 1 base, 5 bases remained unmatched. CDR3 nucleotide sequence: TGTGCCAGCAGTTGGGGAGGGACCCAAGAGACCCAGTACTTC. It translates to CASSWGGTQETQYF.

In the case of this clone: The likely explanation is a read error, given a far larger clone one base away. Other DNA variants within this sample encode the same CDR3. The chain uses TRBV30 and TRBJ2-7; 9 bases are a match to TRBD2. There are 16 residues in the CDR3. Unmatched junction bases numbered 12, after V lost 2 bases and J lost 4 bases. The germline V gene has CDR1 GTSNPN and CDR2 SVGIG (reference sequence). The DNA of the CDR3 is TGTGCCTGGAGTAGCTTAGCGGGAGAGGAGGGATACGAGCAGTACTTC. Its translation: CAWSSLAGEEGYEQYF.

This chain joins TRBV4-2 and TRBJ2-3; TRBD1 matches at 9 bases. The CDR3 consists of 14 residues. Germline V gives CDR1 LGHNA, CDR2 YNFKEQ. With 4 bases clipped from V and 4 bases from J, the junction kept 3 bases outside the gene matches. CDR3 amino acids: CASSLRDRADTQYF. The DNA of the CDR3 is TGTGCCAGCAGCCTGAGGGACAGGGCAGATACGCAGTATTTT.

This sequence joins TRBV27 and TRBJ1-5, with 8 bases lining up with TRBD1. The junction had 1 base not matched to a gene; V was cut back by 3 bases and J by 6 bases. Per the germline V gene, CDR1 is MNHEY and CDR2 is SMNVEV (reference sequence). CDR3 length: 13 amino acids. CDR3 in amino acids: CASSLQGAQPQHF. The CDR3 DNA follows: TGTGCCAGCAGTTTGCAGGGGGCTCAGCCCCAGCATTTT.

The CDR3: CASSRETQETQYF. CDR3 DNA: TGTGCCAGCAGTAGGGAGACCCAAGAGACCCAGTACTTC. The rearrangement links TRBV6-1 to TRBJ2-5; D is possibly TRBD2 (5 bases). This CDR3 is built from 13 residues. Per the germline V gene, CDR1 is MNHNS and CDR2 is SASEGT. V lost 5 bases to trimming and J lost 1 base, with 8 bases between them.

The CDR3 DNA sequence: TGTGCCAGCACCGCGGGAGAGATGCATTCAGGGGAGCTGTTTTTT. As protein: CASTAGEMHSGELFF. The chain employs TRBV28 and TRBJ2-2; 7 positions agree with TRBD2. Unmatched junction bases numbered 13, after V lost 7 bases and J lost 8 bases. The CDR3 runs to 15 residues. Per germline, CDR1 MDHEN and CDR2 SYDVKM.

This clone was seen more than once but under ten times. This chain uses TRBV5-4 with TRBJ2-7; D is possibly TRBD1 or TRBD2 (5 bases each). CDR3 length: 16 residues. Germline-derived CDR1 and CDR2 are SGHNT and YYREEE (reference sequence). Trimming pared 4 bases from V and 2 bases from J, leaving 19 bases between. In nucleotides, the CDR3 is TGTGCCAGCAGCCAAGACGGGGCAGACAAAACCTACGAGCAGTACTTC. It codes for CASSQDGADKTYEQYF.

The rearrangement links TRBV5-4 to TRBJ1-1, with a possible D match to TRBD1 (6 bases). Trimming shortened V by 1 base and J by 0 bases, and 13 bases separated the two germline ends. CDR1 and CDR2 (germline): SGHNT, YYREEE (reference sequence). The CDR3 loop spans 16 amino acids. In DNA form, the CDR3 reads TGTGCCAGCAGCTTGTTGGGGGGGCGGATGAACACTGAAGCTTTCTTT. The encoded protein is CASSLLGGRMNTEAFF. The full variable domain, with the rest looked up from reference TRBV5-4 and TRBJ1-1, is ETGVTQSPTHLIKTRGQQVTLRCSSQSGHNTVSWYQQALGQGPQFIFQYYREEENGRGNFPPRFSGLQFPNYSSELNVNALELDDSALYLCASSLLGGRMNTEAFFGQGTRLTVV.

The chain uses TRBV6-5 and TRBJ2-7, with unresolved D. V gave up 2 bases and J gave up 2 bases, with 7 bases separating them. The CDR3 is 13 amino acids. Germline CDR1 MNHEY, CDR2 SVGAGI. The CDR3 region has the DNA TGTGCCAGCAGTTACGTCGGCACCTACGAGCAGTACTTC. It codes for CASSYVGTYEQYF.

The CDR3 sequence: CASSVEGTGELFF. In DNA, the CDR3 is TGTGCCAGCAGCGTAGAAGGAACCGGGGAGCTGTTTTTT. The chain couples TRBV9 to TRBJ2-2, with no clear D. Trimming removed 0 bases from V and 5 bases from J, with 5 bases in between. Germline V lookup: CDR1 SGDLS, CDR2 YYNGEE. The CDR3 is 13 residues long. The full variable domain, rest sourced from reference TRBV9 and TRBJ2-2, is DSGVTQTPKHLITATGQRVTLRCSPRSGDLSVYWYQQSLDQGLQFLIQYYNGEERAKGNILERFSAQQFPDLHSELNLSSLELGDSALYFCASSVEGTGELFFGEGSRLTVL.

The rearrangement joins TRBV7-9 to TRBJ1-1, with D uncertain. Between the trimmed V and J ends, which lost 5 bases and 0 bases, there was a span of 13 bases. CDR1 and CDR2 (germline): SEHNR, FQNEAQ (reference sequence). The CDR3 is 15 amino acids. CDR3 amino acids: CASSPKESMNTEAFF. CDR3 bases: TGTGCCAGCAGCCCCAAAGAGAGTATGAACACTGAAGCTTTCTTT.

Many counts were recorded for this clone. The V gene is TRBV28, the J gene TRBJ1-1; D perhaps matches TRBD1 (6 bases). The CDR3 totals 16 residues. V was cut by 2 bases and J by 5 bases, with 18 bases left in between. Germline V CDR1 and CDR2: MDHEN, SYDVKM. The CDR3 loop reads CASSLPLVGGETEAFF. CDR3 in DNA: TGTGCCAGCAGTTTACCGTTGGTAGGGGGAGAAACTGAAGCTTTCTTT.

The chain is built from TRBV11-2 and TRBJ1-2; D not certain. CDR1 SGHAT and CDR2 FQNNGV come from the germline V gene. This CDR3 is built from 15 residues. Trimming removed 7 bases at V and 4 bases at J, with 19 bases between. The CDR3 reads CASTLTGMTPYGYTF. The CDR3 nucleotides read TGTGCCAGCACCCTAACCGGGATGACACCCTATGGCTACACCTTC.

This clone was found many times. This chain uses TRBV25-1 with TRBJ2-3; TRBD2 agrees at 7 bases. The V segment lost 5 bases and the J segment 6 bases; nucleotides outside the gene matches: 14. In germline, CDR1 is MGHDK, CDR2 SYGVNS. The CDR3 covers 16 residues. CDR3 loop: CASSRNAGPGGDTQYF. The CDR3 DNA reads as TGTGCCAGCAGTAGGAACGCAGGCCCCGGGGGGGATACGCAGTATTTT.

This sequence joins TRBV5-1 and TRBJ1-1; D may be TRBD1 (6 bases). The CDR3 sequence is 14 residues long. The germline V gene encodes CDR1 SGHRS and CDR2 YFSETQ. V was cut by 4 bases and J by 1 base, with 11 bases left in between. Here the CDR3 reads CASSMDRPNTEAFF. CDR3 nucleotides: TGCGCCAGCAGCATGGACAGACCGAACACTGAAGCTTTCTTT. The full variable domain, rest sourced from reference TRBV5-1 and TRBJ1-1, is KAGVTQTPRYLIKTRGQQVTLSCSPISGHRSVSWYQQTPGQGLQFLFEYFSETQRNKGNFPGRFSGRQFSNSRSEMNVSTLELGDSALYLCASSMDRPNTEAFFGQGTRLTVV.

This clone was counted between two and nine times. The rearrangement uses TRBV9 and TRBJ2-7, with 9 bases aligning to TRBD1. There are 16 residues in the CDR3. V trimming: 0 bases; J trimming: 0 bases; junction bases outside the gene matches: 4. CDR1 is SGDLS, CDR2 YYNGEE, per germline. In DNA, the CDR3 is TGTGCCAGCAGCGTAGGGGGGACAGGGAGCTCCTACGAGCAGTACTTC. Amino acids: CASSVGGTGSSYEQYF. The full variable domain, rest sourced from reference TRBV9 and TRBJ2-7, is DSGVTQTPKHLITATGQRVTLRCSPRSGDLSVYWYQQSLDQGLQFLIQYYNGEERAKGNILERFSAQQFPDLHSELNLSSLELGDSALYFCASSVGGTGSSYEQYFGPGTRLTVT.

The rearrangement joins TRBV7-9 to TRBJ2-1, with 10 bases identical to TRBD2. V shed 6 bases and J 8 bases; nucleotides not matched to a gene: 10. CDR3 length equals 15 residues. Germline assignment: CDR1 SEHNR and CDR2 FQNEAQ (reference sequence). Written as DNA, the CDR3 is TGTGCCAGCAGTAATGTAGCGGGAGGAGAGGATGAGCAGTTCTTC. This encodes CASSNVAGGEDEQFF.

This rearrangement joins TRBV7-8 to TRBJ2-3, with TRBD2 matching 8 bases. With 6 bases clipped from V and 2 bases from J, the junction kept 10 bases outside the gene matches. The CDR3 sequence is 16 residues long. Germline V gene sequence: CDR1 SGHVS, CDR2 FQNEAQ. CDR3 sequence: CASSHTSGASTDTQYF. The CDR3 DNA reads TGTGCCAGCAGTCATACTAGCGGCGCATCCACAGATACGCAGTATTTT.

The J gene is TRBJ2-1, the V gene TRBV6-5; the D gene is possibly TRBD2 (5 bases). CDR3 length: 12 residues. V dropped 10 bases and J dropped 7 bases, with 14 bases sitting between them. Per the germline V gene, CDR1 is MNHEY and CDR2 is SVGAGI. CDR3: CATGGSGNEQFF. The CDR3 DNA is TGTGCCACGGGCGGCTCGGGAAATGAGCAGTTCTTC.